The 5 T cell receptor beta chains below were found in one sample sequenced in a study of T cells after yellow fever vaccination. TCRdb re-called the 5' RACE reads through MiXCR, storing one row per CDR3 protein. The sample carries 500,000 to 700,000 distinct CDR3 sequences, 15% to 20% recorded once. The material sequenced was PBMCs, taken 15 days after the yellow fever booster vaccination. The receptors derive from a man aged 25 to 40 who received the YFV17D yellow fever vaccine.

This clonotype was picked up a small number of times. The V and J genes are TRBV27 and TRBJ2-1, with D perhaps assigned TRBD1 or TRBD2 (6 bases each). The CDR3 is 15 amino acids. With 2 bases removed from V and 7 bases from J, the gap between germline ends came to 15 bases. Germline values: CDR1 MNHEY, CDR2 SMNVEV (reference sequence). For the CDR3, the DNA is TGTGCCAGCAGTTTAGGGGGGCCCCAATCGAATGAGCAGTTCTTC. Residues: CASSLGGPQSNEQFF.

This clonotype was counted a few times. The rearrangement uses TRBV6-1 and TRBJ2-1; TRBD1 agrees at 9 bases. J was trimmed by 9 bases and V by 5 bases; bases with no gene match: 11. This CDR3 has 15 amino acids. CDR1 is MNHNS and CDR2 is SASEGT in the germline V gene. The CDR3 DNA reads TGTGCCAGCAGTCGGCCGGGACAGGGACATGGTGAGCAGTTCTTC. Its protein product is CASSRPGQGHGEQFF.

The gene calls are TRBV29-1 and TRBJ2-5, with 8 bases fitting TRBD1. CDR1 SQVTM and CDR2 ANQGSEA come from the germline V gene. This CDR3 is 14 amino acids long. Trimming took 0 bases from V and 5 from J; bases not matched to a gene: 5. The CDR3 sequence is CSVEDPGGRETQYF. The CDR3 nucleotides are TGCAGCGTTGAAGACCCAGGGGGCCGGGAGACCCAGTACTTC.

There are a few counts of this clonotype. The rearrangement joins TRBV6-4 to TRBJ2-3; D gene ambiguous. Germline loops: CDR1 MRHNA, CDR2 SNTAGT. The CDR3 is made up of 14 amino acids. V was shortened by 0 bases and J by 10 bases, with 14 bases between the two germline ends. CDR3 amino acids: CASSDSESSAAQYF. The CDR3 DNA follows: TGTGCCAGCAGTGACTCCGAGTCGTCCGCGGCGCAGTATTTT.

This clonotype came up a few times. This chain uses TRBV9 with TRBJ2-7, with D possibly TRBD2 on 6 matching bases. The germline V gene encodes CDR1 SGDLS and CDR2 YYNGEE. The CDR3 is 15 amino acids. The V gene lost 4 bases and the J gene lost 2 bases, with 16 bases spanning the gap. CDR3 loop: CASSLGSSEPYEQYF. CDR3 nucleotide sequence: TGTGCCAGCAGCCTAGGGTCTAGCGAACCCTACGAGCAGTACTTC.